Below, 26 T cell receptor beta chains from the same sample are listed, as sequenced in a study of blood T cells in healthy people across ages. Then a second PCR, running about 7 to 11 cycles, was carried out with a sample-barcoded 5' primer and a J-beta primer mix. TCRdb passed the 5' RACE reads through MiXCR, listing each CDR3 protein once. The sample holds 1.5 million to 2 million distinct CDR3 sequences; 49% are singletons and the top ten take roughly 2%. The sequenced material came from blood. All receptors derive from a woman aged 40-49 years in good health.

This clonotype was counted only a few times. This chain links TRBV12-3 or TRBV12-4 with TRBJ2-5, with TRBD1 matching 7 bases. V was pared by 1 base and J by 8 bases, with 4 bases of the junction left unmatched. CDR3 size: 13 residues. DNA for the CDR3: TGTGCCAGCAGTTTAGGGAGACAGGGAACCCAGTACTTC. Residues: CASSLGRQGTQYF.

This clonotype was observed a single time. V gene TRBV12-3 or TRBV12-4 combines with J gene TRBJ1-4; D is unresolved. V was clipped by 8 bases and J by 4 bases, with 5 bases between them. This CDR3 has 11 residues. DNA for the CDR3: TGTGCCAGCGTCGGTAATGAAAAACTGTTTTTT. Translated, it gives CASVGNEKLFF.

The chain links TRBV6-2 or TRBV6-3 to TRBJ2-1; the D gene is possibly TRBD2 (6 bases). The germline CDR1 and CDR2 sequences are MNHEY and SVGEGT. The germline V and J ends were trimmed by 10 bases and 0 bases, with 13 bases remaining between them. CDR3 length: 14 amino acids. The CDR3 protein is CATNSGHSYNEQFF. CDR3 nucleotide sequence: TGTGCCACCAATAGCGGCCACTCCTACAATGAGCAGTTCTTC.

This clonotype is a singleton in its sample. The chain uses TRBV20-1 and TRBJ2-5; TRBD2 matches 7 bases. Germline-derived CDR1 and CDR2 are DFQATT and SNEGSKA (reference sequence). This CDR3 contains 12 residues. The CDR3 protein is CGPWGSGETQYF. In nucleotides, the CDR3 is TGCGGTCCCTGGGGTAGCGGGGAGACCCAGTACTTC.

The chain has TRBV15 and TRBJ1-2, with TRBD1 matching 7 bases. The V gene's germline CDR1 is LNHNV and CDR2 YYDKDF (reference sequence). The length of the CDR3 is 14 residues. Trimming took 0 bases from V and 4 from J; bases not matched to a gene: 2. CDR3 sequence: CATSREAGGYGYTF. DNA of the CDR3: TGTGCCACCAGCAGAGAGGCAGGGGGCTATGGCTACACCTTC.

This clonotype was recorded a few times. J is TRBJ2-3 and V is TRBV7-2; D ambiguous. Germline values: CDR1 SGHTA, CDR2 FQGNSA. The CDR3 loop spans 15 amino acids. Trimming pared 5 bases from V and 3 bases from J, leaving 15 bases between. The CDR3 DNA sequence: TGTGCCAGCAGCCCTGACCCGACGGGTACAGATACGCAGTATTTT. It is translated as CASSPDPTGTDTQYF.

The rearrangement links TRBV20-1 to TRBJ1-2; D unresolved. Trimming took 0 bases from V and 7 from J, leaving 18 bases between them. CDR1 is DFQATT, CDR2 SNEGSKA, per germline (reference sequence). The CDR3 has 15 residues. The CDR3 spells CSARDPRVGSGGYTF. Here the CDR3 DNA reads TGCAGTGCTAGAGATCCCAGAGTAGGGTCTGGTGGCTACACCTTC.

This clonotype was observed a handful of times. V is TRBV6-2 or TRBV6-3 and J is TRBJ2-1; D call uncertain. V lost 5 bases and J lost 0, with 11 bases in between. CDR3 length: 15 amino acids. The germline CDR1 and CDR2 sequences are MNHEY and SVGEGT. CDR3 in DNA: TGTGCCAGCAGTATCGACGGAAGCTCCTACAATGAGCAGTTCTTC. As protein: CASSIDGSSYNEQFF.

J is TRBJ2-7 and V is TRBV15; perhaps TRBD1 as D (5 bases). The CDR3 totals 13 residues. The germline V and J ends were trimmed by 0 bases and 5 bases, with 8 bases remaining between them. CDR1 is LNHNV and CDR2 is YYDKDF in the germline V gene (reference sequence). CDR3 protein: CATSRDRGHEQYF. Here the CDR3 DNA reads TGTGCCACCAGCAGAGATAGGGGCCACGAGCAGTACTTC.

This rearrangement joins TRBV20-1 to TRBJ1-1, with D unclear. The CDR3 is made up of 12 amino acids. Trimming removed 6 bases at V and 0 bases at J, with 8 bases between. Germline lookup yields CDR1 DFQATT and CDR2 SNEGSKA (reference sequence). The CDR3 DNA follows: TGCAGTGCCTCCAACCTGAACACTGAAGCTTTCTTT. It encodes CSASNLNTEAFF.

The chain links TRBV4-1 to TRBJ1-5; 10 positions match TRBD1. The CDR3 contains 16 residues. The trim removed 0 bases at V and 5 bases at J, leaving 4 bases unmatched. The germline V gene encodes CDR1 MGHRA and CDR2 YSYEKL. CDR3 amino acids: CASSQEGQGIHQPQHF. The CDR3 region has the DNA TGCGCCAGCAGCCAAGAGGGACAGGGGATTCATCAGCCCCAGCATTTT.

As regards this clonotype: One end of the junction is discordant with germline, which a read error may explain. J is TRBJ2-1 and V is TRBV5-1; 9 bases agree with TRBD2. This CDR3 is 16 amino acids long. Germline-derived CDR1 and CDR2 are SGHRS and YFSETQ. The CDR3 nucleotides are TGCGCCAGCAGCTGGTGGGCTAGCGGGGATTACAATGAGCGGTTCTTC. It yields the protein CASSWWASGDYNERFF.

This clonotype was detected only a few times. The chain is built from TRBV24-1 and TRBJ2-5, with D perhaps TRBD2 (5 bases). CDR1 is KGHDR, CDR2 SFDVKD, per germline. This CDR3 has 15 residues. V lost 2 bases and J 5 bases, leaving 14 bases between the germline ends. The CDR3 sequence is CATSDSAHRGETQYF. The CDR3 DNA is TGTGCCACCAGTGATTCAGCTCATCGAGGGGAGACCCAGTACTTC.

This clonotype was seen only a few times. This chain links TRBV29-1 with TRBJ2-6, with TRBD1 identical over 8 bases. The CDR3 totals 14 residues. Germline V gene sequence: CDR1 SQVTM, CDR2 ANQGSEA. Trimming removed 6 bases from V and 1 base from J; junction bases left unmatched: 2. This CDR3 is CSVGQGSGANVLTF. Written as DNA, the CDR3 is TGCAGCGTCGGACAGGGTTCTGGGGCCAACGTCCTGACTTTC.

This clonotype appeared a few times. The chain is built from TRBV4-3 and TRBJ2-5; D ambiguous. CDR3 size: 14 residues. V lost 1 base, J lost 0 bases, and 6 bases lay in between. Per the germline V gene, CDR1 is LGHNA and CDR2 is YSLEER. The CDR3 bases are TGCGCCAGCAGCCAAGTCCTGTACCAAGAGACCCAGTACTTC. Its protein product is CASSQVLYQETQYF.

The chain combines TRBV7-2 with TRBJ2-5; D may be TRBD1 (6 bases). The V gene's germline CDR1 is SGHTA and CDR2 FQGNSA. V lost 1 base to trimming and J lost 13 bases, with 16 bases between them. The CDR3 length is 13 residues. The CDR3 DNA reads TGTGCCAGCAGCTTAGACAGGGTAGGTTCTTCGTACTTC. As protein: CASSLDRVGSSYF.

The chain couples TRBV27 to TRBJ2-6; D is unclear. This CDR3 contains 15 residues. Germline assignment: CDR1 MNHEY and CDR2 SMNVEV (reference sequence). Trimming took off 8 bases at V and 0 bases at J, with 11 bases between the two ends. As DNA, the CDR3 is TGTGCCAGCTGTTCCGTGAGCTCTGGGGCCAACGTCCTGACTTTC. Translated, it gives CASCSVSSGANVLTF.

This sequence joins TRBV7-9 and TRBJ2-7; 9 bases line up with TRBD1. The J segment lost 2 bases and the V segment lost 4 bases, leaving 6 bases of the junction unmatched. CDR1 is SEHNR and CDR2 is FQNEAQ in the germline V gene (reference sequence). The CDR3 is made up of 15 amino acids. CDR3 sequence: CASSSDRDRAYEQYF. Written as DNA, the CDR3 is TGTGCCAGCAGCTCGGACCGGGACAGGGCCTACGAGCAGTACTTC.

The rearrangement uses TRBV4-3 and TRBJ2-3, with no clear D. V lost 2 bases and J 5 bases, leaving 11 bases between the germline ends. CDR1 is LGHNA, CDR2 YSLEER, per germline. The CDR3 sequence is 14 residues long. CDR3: CASSQLTLVDTQYF. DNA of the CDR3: TGCGCCAGCAGCCAACTAACCCTGGTAGATACGCAGTATTTT.

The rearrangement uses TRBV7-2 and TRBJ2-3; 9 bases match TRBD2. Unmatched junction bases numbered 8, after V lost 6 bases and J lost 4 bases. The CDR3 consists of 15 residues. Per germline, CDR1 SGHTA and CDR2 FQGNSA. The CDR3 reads CASSLIAGAADTQYF. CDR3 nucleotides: TGTGCCAGCAGTTTAATAGCGGGGGCGGCAGATACGCAGTATTTT.

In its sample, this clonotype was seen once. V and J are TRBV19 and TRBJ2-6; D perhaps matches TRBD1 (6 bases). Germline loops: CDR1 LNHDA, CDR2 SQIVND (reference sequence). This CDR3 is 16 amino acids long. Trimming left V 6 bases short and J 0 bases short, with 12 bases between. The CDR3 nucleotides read TGTGCCAGTAGACCCGACAGGACCTCTGGGGCCAACGTCCTGACTTTC. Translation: CASRPDRTSGANVLTF. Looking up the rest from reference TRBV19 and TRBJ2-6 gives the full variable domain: DGGITQSPKYLFRKEGQNVTLSCEQNLNHDAMYWYRQDPGQGLRLIYYSQIVNDFQKGDIAEGYSVSREKKESFPLTVTSAQKNPTAFYLCASRPDRTSGANVLTFGAGSRLTVL.

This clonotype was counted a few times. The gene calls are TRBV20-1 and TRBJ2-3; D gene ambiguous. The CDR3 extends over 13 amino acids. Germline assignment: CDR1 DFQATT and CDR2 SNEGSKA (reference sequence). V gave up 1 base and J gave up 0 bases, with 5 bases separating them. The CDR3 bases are TGCAGTGCTAGAGCACTTAGCACAGATACGCAGTATTTT. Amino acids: CSARALSTDTQYF.

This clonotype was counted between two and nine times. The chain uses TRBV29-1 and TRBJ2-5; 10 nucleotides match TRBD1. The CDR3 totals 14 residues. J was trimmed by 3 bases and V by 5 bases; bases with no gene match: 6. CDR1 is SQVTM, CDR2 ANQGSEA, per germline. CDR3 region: CSVQRTGGKETQYF. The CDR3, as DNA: TGCAGCGTTCAAAGGACAGGGGGGAAAGAGACCCAGTACTTC.

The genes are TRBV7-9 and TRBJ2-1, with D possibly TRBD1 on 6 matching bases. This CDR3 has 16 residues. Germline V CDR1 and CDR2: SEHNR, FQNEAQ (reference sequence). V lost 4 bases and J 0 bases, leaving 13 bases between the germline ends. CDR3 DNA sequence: TGTGCCAGCAGCTCGCCGGGACATCTCTCCTACAATGAGCAGTTCTTC. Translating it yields CASSSPGHLSYNEQFF.

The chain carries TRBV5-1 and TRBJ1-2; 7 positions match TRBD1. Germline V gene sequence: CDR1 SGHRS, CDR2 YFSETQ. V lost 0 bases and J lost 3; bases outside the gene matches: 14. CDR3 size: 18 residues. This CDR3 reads CASSLDPDRRAPDYGYTF. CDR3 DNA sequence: TGCGCCAGCAGCTTGGACCCGGACAGGCGGGCTCCCGACTATGGCTACACCTTC.

The CDR3 region is CASSSKLTGAGNSPLHF. The CDR3 nucleotides are TGTGCCAGCAGTTCCAAACTCACAGGGGCGGGTAATTCACCCCTCCACTTT. The chain links TRBV12-3 or TRBV12-4 to TRBJ1-6, with 7 bases fitting TRBD1. The CDR3 totals 17 residues. The V and J ends lost 4 bases and 6 bases, in that order; junction bases with no gene match: 12.